The 30 T cell receptor beta chains given below trace back to one sample, sequenced in a study of cytomegalovirus exposure and HLA in healthy donors. In the PCR, 60 Vbeta and 13 Jbeta primers were used. Assay: immunoSEQ multiplex PCR; the TCRdb copy retains only in-frame clones and omits some. The sample includes roughly 140,000 clones, 73% of them seen just once. Specimen: PBMCs. These receptors came from a human donor in good health.

The chain carries TRBV30 and TRBJ1-1; D not certain. From germline, CDR1 is GTSNPN and CDR2 SVGIG (reference sequence). Trimming shortened V by 3 bases and J by 2 bases, and 4 bases separated the two germline ends. CDR3 length: 11 residues. The CDR3 bases are TGTGCCTGGAGACAAAACACTGAAGCTTTCTTT. It codes for CAWRQNTEAFF.

V is TRBV11-2 and J is TRBJ1-4; 8 bases align to TRBD1. The CDR3 spans 16 residues. Germline CDR1 is SGHAT and CDR2 is FQNNGV. The ends lost 4 bases at V and 8 bases at J; junction bases unmatched: 12. The CDR3 DNA sequence: TGTGCCAGCAGCTCCGGACAGGGCCCCTTAGGGGAAAAACTGTTTTTT. This translates into CASSSGQGPLGEKLFF.

This clone has only a few counts. The CDR3 nucleotides are TGTGCCAGCAGCCGCGACAGGGTGGATGGCTACACCTTC. Translating it yields CASSRDRVDGYTF. This chain links TRBV5-4 with TRBJ1-2; TRBD1 matches at 7 bases. V was pared by 4 bases and J by 6 bases, with 6 bases of the junction left unmatched. The CDR3 contains 13 residues. CDR1 is SGHNT and CDR2 is YYREEE in the germline V gene (reference sequence).

The chain employs TRBV28 and TRBJ2-7, with a weak D call TRBD2 (6 bases). Germline assignment: CDR1 MDHEN and CDR2 SYDVKM. V was pared by 2 bases and J by 5 bases, with 10 bases between. The CDR3 covers 13 residues. CDR3 in DNA: TGTGCCAGCAGTTTAGCGGGGAGGAACGAGCAGTACTTC. Amino acid sequence: CASSLAGRNEQYF.

The chain employs TRBV6-4 and TRBJ1-1, with 7 bases fitting TRBD1. The germline gives CDR1 MRHNA, CDR2 SNTAGT. With 3 bases clipped from V and 6 bases from J, the junction kept 4 bases outside the gene matches. This CDR3 has 13 amino acids. For the CDR3, the DNA is TGTGCCAGCAGTGAGGAAGGGGGCTCTGAAGCTTTCTTT. This codes for CASSEEGGSEAFF.

V and J are TRBV28 and TRBJ1-4; 11 positions agree with TRBD1. The germline gives CDR1 MDHEN, CDR2 SYDVKM. V trimming: 2 bases; J trimming: 2 bases; junction bases outside the gene matches: 4. This CDR3 region has 17 residues. The CDR3 DNA sequence: TGTGCCAGCAGTTTAGGGGACAGGGGGTGGACTAATGAAAAACTGTTTTTT. It specifies CASSLGDRGWTNEKLFF.

This chain joins TRBV4-1 and TRBJ1-2, with a possible D match to TRBD1 (5 bases). The CDR3 has 14 amino acids. Trimming took off 3 bases at V and 7 bases at J, with 15 bases between the two ends. Germline V gene data show CDR1 as MGHRA and CDR2 as YSYEKL. CDR3 DNA: TGCGCCAGCAGCCACCCTCTGGGGGGGATTGGCTACACCTTC. It yields the protein CASSHPLGGIGYTF.

The sample holds a few counts of this clone. This rearrangement joins TRBV5-6 to TRBJ2-3, with no clear D. Germline CDR1 reads SGHDT; CDR2 reads YYEEEE. The CDR3 extends over 12 amino acids. Trimming removed 4 bases from V and 4 bases from J, with 7 bases in between. CDR3 sequence: CASSPLSDTQYF. The CDR3 coding sequence is TGTGCCAGCAGCCCCCTCTCAGATACGCAGTATTTT.

The chain links TRBV12-5 to TRBJ1-1, with 7 bases aligning to TRBD1. The V segment lost 1 base and the J segment 11 bases; nucleotides outside the gene matches: 7. CDR1 and CDR2 from the germline V gene are LGHNT and FRNRAP. This CDR3 spans 13 amino acids. The CDR3 DNA is TGTGCTAGTGGTTTGGAGACAGGGACCGGGGCTTTCTTT. It encodes CASGLETGTGAFF.

The V call is TRBV2, the J call TRBJ2-7; 7 bases are shared with TRBD1. The CDR3 runs to 14 residues. The V gene end was trimmed by 7 bases and the J gene end by 2 bases; junction bases not matched to a gene: 8. Looked up from germline, CDR1 is SNHLY and CDR2 is FYNNEI. DNA for the CDR3: TGTGCCAGCATGAGGGGTCAGGGGGCCTACGAGCAGTACTTC. Amino acid sequence: CASMRGQGAYEQYF. The full variable domain, rest sourced from reference TRBV2 and TRBJ2-7, is EPEVTQTPSHQVTQMGQEVILRCVPISNHLYFYWYRQILGQKVEFLVSFYNNEISEKSEIFDDQFSVERPDGSNFTLKIRSTKLEDSAMYFCASMRGQGAYEQYFGPGTRLTVT.

V usage is TRBV27 and J usage is TRBJ1-5; D may be TRBD1 (5 bases). CDR3 size: 14 residues. Germline V gene data show CDR1 as MNHEY and CDR2 as SMNVEV (reference sequence). Trimming took off 2 bases at V and 6 bases at J, with 11 bases between the two ends. CDR3: CASSLAGGIQPQHF. CDR3 nucleotides: TGTGCCAGCAGTTTAGCTGGGGGGATTCAGCCCCAGCATTTT.

The chain employs TRBV4-2 and TRBJ2-2; 8 bases line up with TRBD2. This CDR3 region has 17 residues. Trimming took 0 bases from V and 5 from J; bases not matched to a gene: 8. Germline CDR1 and CDR2: LGHNA and YNFKEQ. CDR3 loop: CASSQDGPGGETGELFF. In DNA form, the CDR3 reads TGTGCCAGCAGCCAAGATGGTCCGGGAGGGGAAACCGGGGAGCTGTTTTTT.

In DNA form, the CDR3 reads TGTGCCAGCAGTTTTGCGGCGGGGGGCCACGCCGGCACAGATACGCAGTATTTT. It codes for CASSFAAGGHAGTDTQYF. The chain uses TRBV27 and TRBJ2-3, with 8 bases fitting TRBD2. The CDR3 runs 18 residues. From germline, CDR1 is MNHEY and CDR2 SMNVEV (reference sequence). The V and J ends lost 3 bases and 1 base, in that order; junction bases with no gene match: 12.

The V and J genes are TRBV28 and TRBJ2-3; TRBD1 matches at 8 bases. The CDR3 contains 16 residues. Germline CDR1 MDHEN, CDR2 SYDVKM. The V segment lost 6 bases and the J segment 1 base; nucleotides outside the gene matches: 9. CDR3 in DNA: TGTGCCAGCAGCCCATCCCCGGGACAGGGCACAGATACGCAGTATTTT. Translating it yields CASSPSPGQGTDTQYF.

This clone was detected once. The chain recombines TRBV29-1 with TRBJ2-7; D possibly corresponds to TRBD1 (5 bases). V was clipped by 5 bases and J by 7 bases, with 15 bases between them. CDR3 length: 12 amino acids. Germline V CDR1 and CDR2: SQVTM, ANQGSEA. The CDR3 sequence: CSVTTDFSEQYF. The CDR3 DNA sequence: TGCAGCGTTACGACAGATTTTTCTGAGCAGTACTTC.

The chain uses TRBV5-4 and TRBJ1-3; 8 bases map to TRBD1. Losses at the gene ends were 0 bases for V and 2 bases for J; bases not matched to a gene: 4. Germline assignment: CDR1 SGHNT and CDR2 YYREEE (reference sequence). The CDR3 loop spans 16 amino acids. CDR3 sequence reads: CASSLEQGDAGNTIYF. The CDR3 DNA reads as TGTGCCAGCAGCTTGGAACAGGGGGATGCTGGAAACACCATATATTTT.

The chain carries TRBV7-9 and TRBJ2-7, with 7 nucleotides matching TRBD2. The V segment lost 0 bases and the J segment 5 bases; nucleotides outside the gene matches: 10. The germline V gene encodes CDR1 SEHNR and CDR2 FQNEAQ (reference sequence). CDR3 length: 16 amino acids. The CDR3 here is CASSLAMGGSLDEQYF. In DNA form, the CDR3 reads TGTGCCAGCAGCTTAGCCATGGGGGGGTCTTTGGACGAGCAGTACTTC.

The CDR3 here is CASNYLNEKLFF. In DNA form, the CDR3 reads TGTGCCAGCAACTACCTAAATGAAAAACTGTTTTTT. The chain has TRBV28 and TRBJ1-4, with unresolved D. CDR1 MDHEN and CDR2 SYDVKM come from the germline V gene. Deletions cut 7 bases from V and 5 bases from J, with 8 bases between. The length of the CDR3 is 12 residues.

The chain uses TRBV27 and TRBJ2-1; 9 positions match TRBD1. This CDR3 region has 16 residues. Per the germline V gene, CDR1 is MNHEY and CDR2 is SMNVEV (reference sequence). After removal of 3 bases from V and 8 bases from J, the junction contained 11 bases not matched to a gene. The CDR3 is CASSFSVGDRVDEQFF. CDR3 sequence (DNA): TGTGCCAGCAGTTTCTCCGTGGGGGACAGGGTGGATGAGCAGTTCTTC.

The CDR3 sequence: CASSYGQAASYEQYF. CDR3 DNA: TGCGCCAGCAGCTATGGACAGGCCGCGTCCTACGAGCAGTACTTC. The chain joins TRBV5-1 to TRBJ2-7, with 7 bases fitting TRBD1. Germline CDR1 is SGHRS and CDR2 is YFSETQ. This CDR3 is 15 amino acids long. Trimming cost V 3 bases and J 1 base; bases outside gene matches: 7.

The rearrangement links TRBV19 to TRBJ2-3; 8 bases map to TRBD2. The V gene end was trimmed by 3 bases and the J gene end by 8 bases; junction bases not matched to a gene: 7. The CDR3 is 14 residues long. The germline gives CDR1 LNHDA, CDR2 SQIVND (reference sequence). The CDR3 bases are TGTGCCAGTAGTATTTCGAGCGGGGGTGGTACGCAGTATTTT. It yields the protein CASSISSGGGTQYF.

The chain carries TRBV18 and TRBJ2-5; TRBD1 agrees at 7 bases. V lost 2 bases to trimming and J lost 2 bases; unmatched junction nucleotides: 2. Germline lookup yields CDR1 KGHSH and CDR2 LQKENI. CDR3 size: 14 residues. The DNA for the CDR3 is TGTGCCAGCTCACCAGGGACAGCACAAGAGACCCAGTACTTC. This codes for CASSPGTAQETQYF.

This clone occurred a few times. The J gene is TRBJ1-1, the V gene TRBV29-1, with no clear D. CDR3 length equals 13 residues. Germline V gene lookup returns CDR1 SQVTM and CDR2 ANQGSEA. The V gene lost 1 base and the J gene lost 2 bases, with 8 bases spanning the gap. CDR3 nucleotides: TGCAGCGTTGAAGCCACAGCTAACACTGAAGCTTTCTTT. It specifies CSVEATANTEAFF.

V gene TRBV18 combines with J gene TRBJ2-3, with 12 bases matching TRBD2. From germline, CDR1 is KGHSH and CDR2 LQKENI. The V and J ends lost 1 base and 2 bases, in that order; junction bases with no gene match: 7. The CDR3 covers 18 residues. The CDR3 sequence: CASSPLTSGGTYTDTQYF. The CDR3 DNA follows: TGTGCCAGCTCACCACTTACTAGCGGGGGGACCTACACAGATACGCAGTATTTT. Variable domain in full (rest from reference TRBV18 and TRBJ2-3): NAGVMQNPRHLVRRRGQEARLRCSPMKGHSHVYWYRQLPEEGLKFMVYLQKENIIDESGMPKERFSAEFPKEGPSILRIQQVVRGDSAAYFCASSPLTSGGTYTDTQYFGPGTRLTVL.

The chain recombines TRBV5-1 with TRBJ1-2, with a possible D match to TRBD1 (6 bases). This CDR3 is 14 amino acids long. Trimming took 3 bases from V and 7 from J, leaving 16 bases between them. The germline V gene has CDR1 SGHRS and CDR2 YFSETQ. CDR3 amino acids: CASSSSGGAGGYTF. The DNA for the CDR3 is TGCGCCAGCAGCTCATCGGGGGGCGCCGGTGGCTACACCTTC.

The chain links TRBV2 to TRBJ2-1, with a weak D call TRBD2 (5 bases). Germline CDR1 is SNHLY and CDR2 is FYNNEI. The CDR3 runs 14 residues. V dropped 5 bases and J dropped 4 bases, with 12 bases sitting between them. The CDR3 nucleotides are TGTGCCAGCAGTCCTCGGACTCTATACAATGAGCAGTTCTTC. The encoded protein is CASSPRTLYNEQFF.

This clone was counted a few times. This rearrangement joins TRBV2 to TRBJ2-1; D not certain. In germline, CDR1 is SNHLY, CDR2 FYNNEI. Deletions cut 6 bases from V and 4 bases from J, with 4 bases between. The CDR3 runs to 11 residues. In DNA, the CDR3 is TGTGCCAGCAGCCCGTACAATGAGCAGTTCTTC. The encoded protein is CASSPYNEQFF.

V gene TRBV6-1 combines with J gene TRBJ2-3; 14 bases are a match to TRBD2. Germline V lookup: CDR1 MNHNS, CDR2 SASEGT. Trimming cost V 2 bases and J 6 bases; bases outside gene matches: 13. CDR3 length: 19 residues. This chain's CDR3 is CASSEQAGGRTSGGDTQYF. CDR3 DNA: TGTGCCAGCAGTGAACAAGCAGGAGGACGGACTAGCGGGGGGGATACGCAGTATTTT.

The V call is TRBV29-1, the J call TRBJ1-2; no definite D call. Germline lookup yields CDR1 SQVTM and CDR2 ANQGSEA. The CDR3 loop spans 12 amino acids. The ends were cut back, 4 bases at V and 5 bases at J, with 11 bases in the middle. The CDR3 nucleotides are TGCAGCGTTGGTGACACTGAATATGGCTACACCTTC. It encodes CSVGDTEYGYTF. The complete variable domain, with remaining parts taken from reference TRBV29-1 and TRBJ1-2, reads SAVISQKPSRDICQRGTSLTIQCQVDSQVTMMFWYRQQPGQSLTLIATANQGSEATYESGFVIDKFPISRPNLTFSTLTVSNMSPEDSSIYLCSVGDTEYGYTFGSGTRLTVV.

This clone has only one observation. The V and J genes are TRBV27 and TRBJ1-4, with 11 bases lining up with TRBD1. This CDR3 comprises 17 residues. From germline, CDR1 is MNHEY and CDR2 SMNVEV (reference sequence). The V segment lost 6 bases and the J segment 7 bases; nucleotides outside the gene matches: 13. Here the CDR3 DNA reads TGTGCCAGCAGGAAGAGGACAGGGGGCGAAGGTTGTGAAAAACTGTTTTTT. The encoded protein is CASRKRTGGEGCEKLFF.